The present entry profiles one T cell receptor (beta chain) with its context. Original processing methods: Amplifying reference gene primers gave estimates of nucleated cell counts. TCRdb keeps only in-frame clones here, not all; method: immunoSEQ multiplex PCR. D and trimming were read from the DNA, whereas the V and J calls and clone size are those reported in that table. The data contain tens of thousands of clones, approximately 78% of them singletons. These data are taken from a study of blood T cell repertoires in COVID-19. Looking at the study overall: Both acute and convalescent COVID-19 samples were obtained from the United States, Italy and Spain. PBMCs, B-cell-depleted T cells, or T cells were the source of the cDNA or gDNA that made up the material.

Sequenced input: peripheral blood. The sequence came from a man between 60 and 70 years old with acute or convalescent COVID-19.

CDR3 in amino acids: CASSFQREPEQYF. In nucleotides, the CDR3 is TGTGCCAGCAGCTTCCAGCGGGAGCCCGAGCAGTACTTC. V and J are TRBV5-4 and TRBJ2-7; 8 nucleotides line up with TRBD2. This CDR3 is 13 amino acids long. The V segment lost 2 bases and the J segment 6 bases; nucleotides outside the gene matches: 4. Germline V gives CDR1 SGHNT, CDR2 YYREEE (reference sequence).